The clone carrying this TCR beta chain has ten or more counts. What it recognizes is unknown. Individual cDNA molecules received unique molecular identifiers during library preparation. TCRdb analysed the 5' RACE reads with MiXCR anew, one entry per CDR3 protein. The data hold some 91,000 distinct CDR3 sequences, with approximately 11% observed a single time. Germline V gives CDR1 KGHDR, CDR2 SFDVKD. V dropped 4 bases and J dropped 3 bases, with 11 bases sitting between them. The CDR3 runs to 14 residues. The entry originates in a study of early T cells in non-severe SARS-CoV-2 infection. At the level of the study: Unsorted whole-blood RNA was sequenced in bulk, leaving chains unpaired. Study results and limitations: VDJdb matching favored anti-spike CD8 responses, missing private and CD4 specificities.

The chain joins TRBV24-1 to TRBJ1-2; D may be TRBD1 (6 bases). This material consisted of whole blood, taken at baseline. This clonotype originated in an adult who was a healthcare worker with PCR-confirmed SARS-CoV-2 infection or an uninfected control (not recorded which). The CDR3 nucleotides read TGTGCCACCAGTGACCGGGACATGGACTATGGCTACACCTTC. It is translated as CATSDRDMDYGYTF.